Reported below is one T cell receptor beta chain. Its antigen remains unidentified. Sequencing was performed with immunoSEQ multiplex PCR; in TCRdb, only in-frame clones are kept and a portion is missing. The profile shows tens of thousands of clones, about 87% of them singletons. This sample is drawn from a study of T cells in localized non-small cell lung cancer. Notes on the study in general: Higher adjacent-lung clonality was associated with shorter survival. Median approximately 50 top-100 tumor clones were shared with paired adjacent lung.

CDR3 size: 16 residues. The J segment lost 3 bases and the V segment lost 6 bases, leaving 9 bases of the junction unmatched. CDR1 and CDR2 (germline): SEHNR, FQNEAQ (reference sequence). Sequenced here: peripheral blood, sampled before any cancer treatment. This clonotype was sampled from a man between 40 and 70 years old with stage I squamous cell lung carcinoma. J is TRBJ1-3 and V is TRBV7-9; 9 nucleotides align to TRBD1. This CDR3 is CASSFGTGTRGNTIYF. CDR3 nucleotides: TGTGCCAGCAGTTTCGGGACAGGGACGCGTGGAAACACCATATATTTT.